One and the same sample provided the 23 T cell receptor beta chains below, sequenced in a study of blood T cells in healthy people across ages. The use of a sample-barcoded 5' primer and a J-beta primer mix characterized a second PCR of about 6 to 11 cycles. TCRdb independently ran MiXCR on the 5' RACE reads; one entry per CDR3 protein. This table holds 550,000 to 750,000 distinct CDR3 sequences, under 25% found once. The specimen was blood. The receptors here all came from a man between 65 and 79 years old in good health.

The gene calls are TRBV30 and TRBJ1-2; D is unresolved. Germline loops: CDR1 GTSNPN, CDR2 SVGIG (reference sequence). Trimming cost V 3 bases and J 1 base, with 6 bases left between them. The CDR3 loop spans 12 amino acids. This CDR3 is CAWRQRNYGYTF. DNA of the CDR3: TGTGCCTGGAGGCAGCGTAACTATGGCTACACCTTC.

The chain employs TRBV24-1 and TRBJ2-3, with D possibly matching TRBD2 (6 bases). The CDR3 runs 18 residues. CDR1 and CDR2 from the germline V gene are KGHDR and SFDVKD. V lost 2 bases to trimming and J lost 2 bases, with 19 bases between them. The CDR3 bases are TGTGCCACCAGTGATTCGTCGGATAGTGGGAGGTACACAGATACGCAGTATTTT. The encoded protein is CATSDSSDSGRYTDTQYF.

This clonotype was seen only a few times. This chain links TRBV5-1 with TRBJ1-4; D is unclear. The CDR3 covers 13 residues. Germline V lookup: CDR1 SGHRS, CDR2 YFSETQ. The V and J ends lost 0 bases and 9 bases respectively, with 9 bases between them. Written as DNA, the CDR3 is TGCGCCAGCAGCTTGGACCGGAATAAAAAACTGTTTTTT. This sequence encodes CASSLDRNKKLFF.

This clonotype was found a few times. The rearrangement links TRBV20-1 to TRBJ2-3, with D possibly TRBD2 on 5 matching bases. The germline V and J ends were trimmed by 0 bases and 0 bases, with 13 bases remaining between them. Germline V gene lookup returns CDR1 DFQATT and CDR2 SNEGSKA (reference sequence). This CDR3 region has 16 residues. This chain's CDR3 is CSARDFLAVSTDTQYF. The CDR3 nucleotides read TGCAGTGCTAGAGATTTCCTAGCCGTGAGCACAGATACGCAGTATTTT.

The chain links TRBV12-3 or TRBV12-4 to TRBJ2-1; weak D call: TRBD2 (5 bases). The CDR3 is made up of 12 amino acids. V lost 5 bases to trimming and J lost 8 bases, with 10 bases between them. In nucleotides, the CDR3 is TGTGCCAGCAGTCAAGCCGGGGATGAGCAGTTCTTC. This encodes CASSQAGDEQFF.

With regard to this clonotype: Possible read error: a much larger clone is one base away. The CDR3, as DNA: TGTGCCAGCAGCTTAAGCATGACCGGGGAGCTGCTTTTT. Residues: CASSLSMTGELLF. V gene TRBV7-2 combines with J gene TRBJ2-2; maybe TRBD2 (5 bases). The CDR3 contains 13 residues. Germline V gene data show CDR1 as SGHTA and CDR2 as FQGNSA. Supplemented by reference TRBV7-2 and TRBJ2-2, the full variable domain reads GAGVSQSPSNKVTEKGKDVELRCDPISGHTALYWYRQSLGQGLEFLIYFQGNSAPDKSGLPSDRFSAERTGGSVSTLTIQRTQQEDSAVYLCASSLSMTGELLFGEGSRLTVL.

The gene calls are TRBV24-1 and TRBJ2-1; D remains ambiguous. Looked up from germline, CDR1 is KGHDR and CDR2 is SFDVKD. V was trimmed by 1 base and J by 5 bases, leaving 8 bases between them. This CDR3 is 14 amino acids long. CDR3 DNA sequence: TGTGCCACCAGTGATTTTGGCAACCACAATGAGCAGTTCTTC. This sequence encodes CATSDFGNHNEQFF.

The chain is built from TRBV7-9 and TRBJ1-2, with 7 bases matching TRBD1. Germline V gene data show CDR1 as SEHNR and CDR2 as FQNEAQ (reference sequence). The V gene end was trimmed by 4 bases and the J gene end by 2 bases; junction bases not matched to a gene: 10. The CDR3 loop spans 16 amino acids. This CDR3 is CASSSTVTGTNYGYTF. In DNA, the CDR3 is TGTGCCAGCAGCTCAACGGTGACAGGGACGAACTATGGCTACACCTTC.

With respect to this clonotype: Relative to the germline gene, one junction end is altered; a read error may explain this. The V gene is TRBV7-9, the J gene TRBJ1-2; D remains unclear. CDR1 and CDR2 from the germline V gene are SEHNR and FQNEAQ (reference sequence). This CDR3 is 12 amino acids long. CDR3 loop: CASRGLGEGYAF. CDR3 DNA: TGTGCCAGCAGGGGATTGGGTGAAGGCTACGCCTTC.

This chain connects TRBV21-1 to TRBJ1-2; the D segment call TRBD1 is taken from the table without a DNA check. TRBV21-1 is a pseudogene locus. The CDR3 contains 15 residues. CDR3 sequence reads: CASSILPRVSHGYTF. The CDR3 DNA reads as TGTGCCAGCAGCATCCTACCCCGGGTTAGTCACGGCTACACCTTC.

The table lists this clonotype with a few counts. The V call is TRBV10-3, the J call TRBJ2-5; 8 nucleotides align to TRBD2. The J call may be mistaken, given a closer DNA end match to TRBJ2-1. This CDR3 has 11 amino acids. Germline assignment: CDR1 ENHRY and CDR2 SYGVKD. The CDR3 protein is CAIGSGIEQFF. The CDR3 DNA sequence: TGTGCCATCGGTAGCGGGATTGAGCAGTTCTTC.

The chain employs TRBV20-1 and TRBJ2-7; tentative D call: TRBD2 (6 bases). The CDR3 is 16 residues long. CDR1 and CDR2 from the germline V gene are DFQATT and SNEGSKA (reference sequence). The V gene lost 0 bases and the J gene lost 2 bases, with 17 bases spanning the gap. CDR3 DNA sequence: TGCAGTGCTAGAGATCCCGACTACGGACTAACCTACGAGCAGTACTTC. It is translated as CSARDPDYGLTYEQYF.

J is TRBJ1-1 and V is TRBV15; no definite D call. V shed 2 bases and J shed 0 bases, with 10 bases lying between them. This CDR3 has 15 amino acids. CDR1 and CDR2 from the germline V gene are LNHNV and YYDKDF (reference sequence). The CDR3 sequence is CATSRPAGMNTEAFF. The CDR3 nucleotides are TGTGCCACCAGCAGACCCGCAGGCATGAACACTGAAGCTTTCTTT.

The rearrangement joins TRBV7-9 to TRBJ2-7, with D perhaps TRBD1 (7 bases). This CDR3 contains 14 residues. Germline V gene lookup returns CDR1 SEHNR and CDR2 FQNEAQ (reference sequence). Trimming removed 7 bases at V and 2 bases at J, with 15 bases between. The CDR3 region is CASKPQGGAYEQYF. CDR3 nucleotides: TGTGCCAGCAAGCCCCAGGGGGGAGCCTACGAGCAGTACTTC.

This chain joins TRBV3-1 and TRBJ2-1, with D possibly being TRBD2 (6 bases). The end of the DNA fits TRBJ2-7 better, so the J call may be wrong. The CDR3 is 16 residues long. Germline assignment: CDR1 LGHDT and CDR2 YNNKEL (reference sequence). The CDR3 DNA reads as TGTGCCAGCAGCCAAGGATACGGGGGAGTACCCTACGAGCAGTACTTC. This codes for CASSQGYGGVPYEQYF.

V and J are TRBV2 and TRBJ2-3, with 10 positions matching TRBD2. The CDR3 contains 15 residues. Per germline, CDR1 SNHLY and CDR2 FYNNEI. V lost 6 bases, J lost 5 bases, and 8 bases stayed unmatched. In DNA, the CDR3 is TGTGCCAGCAGAGCGGGAGGGCCAAGTGGAGATACGCAGTATTTT. This gives the protein CASRAGGPSGDTQYF.

This clonotype was recorded a few times. The V call is TRBV29-1, the J call TRBJ2-6; 8 bases line up with TRBD1. After removal of 4 bases from V and 2 bases from J, the junction contained 7 bases not matched to a gene. Germline CDR1 SQVTM, CDR2 ANQGSEA. The CDR3 extends over 16 amino acids. CDR3 in DNA: TGCAGCGTTGCAGGGGGCGCATTTGCTGGGGCCAACGTCCTGACTTTC. This encodes CSVAGGAFAGANVLTF.

The genes are TRBV10-2 and TRBJ2-1; 9 bases match TRBD2. The better agreement between TRBJ2-5 and the DNA end casts doubt on the J call. This CDR3 spans 16 amino acids. The germline gives CDR1 WSHSY, CDR2 SAAADI. The CDR3 bases are TGCGCCAGCAGTGAGCCTACTAGCGGGCGGGTGGAGACCCAGTACTTC. Its translation: CASSEPTSGRVETQYF.

In its sample, this clonotype was seen many times. One junction end does not reproduce the germline sequence, and a read error may be involved. The chain links TRBV5-1 to TRBJ1-4, with 9 bases lining up with TRBD1. The CDR3 consists of 14 residues. Germline values: CDR1 SGHRS, CDR2 YFSETQ. The CDR3 sequence: CASSPGQGREKLFF. CDR3 nucleotides: TGTGCCAGCAGCCCCGGACAGGGGCGAGAAAAACTGTTTTTT.

In nucleotides, the CDR3 is TGCGCCAGCAGCTCTCAGGGTCCCGCCTACAATGAGCAGTTCTTC. Its translation is CASSSQGPAYNEQFF. The rearrangement uses TRBV5-1 and TRBJ2-1; TRBD1 might be the D (5 bases). CDR3 length equals 15 residues. The germline V and J ends were trimmed by 3 bases and 2 bases, with 12 bases remaining between them. Germline CDR1 is SGHRS and CDR2 is YFSETQ.

The chain has TRBV9 and TRBJ2-5, with 11 bases matching TRBD2. With the DNA end fitting TRBJ2-7 better, the J assignment may be wrong. Per the germline V gene, CDR1 is SGDLS and CDR2 is YYNGEE. CDR3 size: 15 residues. CDR3 loop: CASSAGTSGVYEQYF. In DNA, the CDR3 is TGTGCCAGCAGCGCAGGGACTAGCGGAGTCTACGAGCAGTACTTC.

This chain links TRBV19 with TRBJ2-6, with D unresolved. CDR1 and CDR2 from the germline V gene are LNHDA and SQIVND (reference sequence). The V and J ends lost 8 bases and 0 bases respectively, with 5 bases between them. This CDR3 comprises 13 residues. The CDR3 DNA follows: TGTGCCAGTTGCACCTCTGGGGCCAACGTCCTGACTTTC. Amino acids: CASCTSGANVLTF.

This clonotype was seen a handful of times. V usage is TRBV24-1 and J usage is TRBJ2-3; 11 bases match TRBD1. From germline, CDR1 is KGHDR and CDR2 SFDVKD. Trimming cost V 3 bases and J 4 bases; bases outside gene matches: 5. This CDR3 spans 16 amino acids. The CDR3 DNA follows: TGTGCCACCAGTGATGCCGGGACAGGGGGTGCAGATACGCAGTATTTT. It is translated as CATSDAGTGGADTQYF.